Described below is a single T cell receptor beta chain sequence and its context. As yet, its antigen is unknown. The junction differs from germline at one of its ends, possibly a read error. PCR employed 60 Vbeta and 13 Jbeta primers. The method was immunoSEQ multiplex PCR; TCRdb's version includes in-frame clones alone and lacks a portion of them. The data show fewer than 250,000 clones, roughly 79% seen once. This entry is derived from a study of cytomegalovirus exposure and HLA in healthy donors. Broader study findings: A prior analysis recorded that most TCR beta V segments were productive about 87% or about 30% of the time. Approximately 160 TCR beta chains were listed as cytomegalovirus-associated. Among TCR beta chains of equal frequency, HLA-associated ones were more clonally expanded in a later analysis.

This CDR3 has 15 residues. Germline CDR1 is SSHAT and CDR2 is FNYEAQ (reference sequence). The sequence was collected from a male donor in good health and CMV-seronegative. The sequenced sample consisted of PBMCs. The genes are TRBV7-7 and TRBJ2-5; D may be TRBD2 (5 bases). The better agreement between TRBJ2-7 and the DNA end casts doubt on the J call. The DNA of the CDR3 is TGTGCCAGCAGCCTAGCCAAAGGGAGCTCCTACGAGCAGTACTTC. It encodes CASSLAKGSSYEQYF.